The rows below give T cell receptor beta chains drawn from one sample of a study of cytomegalovirus exposure and HLA in healthy donors. TCRdb's table, derived via immunoSEQ multiplex PCR, lists solely in-frame clones and lacks some. This sample contains over 100,000 clones. Material for sequencing was PBMCs. The receptors come from a man aged 18 to 29 in good health and CMV-seronegative. Both conserved end residues are part of each CDR3. The D gene is left open where the match is weak.

v_gene: TRBV19; d_gene: TRBD1; j_gene: TRBJ2-1; CDR3nt: TGTGCCAGTAGTATTCACCGACAGGGCCCAATGGACAATGAGCAGTTCTTC; CDR3aa: CASSIHRQGPMDNEQFF
v_gene: TRBV25-1; d_gene: TRBD1; j_gene: TRBJ2-7; CDR3nt: TGTGCCAGCAGTGAATATCCGGGGACAGGGCCCTACGAGCAGTACTTC; CDR3aa: CASSEYPGTGPYEQYF
v_gene: TRBV7-9; d_gene: TRBD1; j_gene: TRBJ1-2; CDR3nt: TGTGCCAGCAGCCCCAGGACAGGATCCGGCTACACCTTC; CDR3aa: CASSPRTGSGYTF
v_gene: TRBV10-3; d_gene: TRBD2; j_gene: TRBJ2-5; CDR3nt: TGTGCCATCAGTGAGTCGGACATATTCAGCGGACTAGAGCGGCAGACCCAGTACTTC; CDR3aa: CAISESDIFSGLERQTQYF
v_gene: TRBV27; d_gene: -; j_gene: TRBJ1-3; CDR3nt: TGTGCCAGCAGTTTATCTGGACAATACTCTGGAAACACCATATATTTT; CDR3aa: CASSLSGQYSGNTIYF
v_gene: TRBV10-3; d_gene: TRBD2; j_gene: TRBJ2-2; CDR3nt: TGTGCCATCACCGGAAGACTAGCGGGGGACACCGGGGAGCTGTTTTTT; CDR3aa: CAITGRLAGDTGELFF
v_gene: TRBV27; d_gene: -; j_gene: TRBJ2-7; CDR3nt: TGTGCCAGCAGTTTATCAGGAGGACACGAGCAGTACTTC; CDR3aa: CASSLSGGHEQYF
v_gene: TRBV10-3; d_gene: TRBD2; j_gene: TRBJ2-7; CDR3nt: TGTGCCACCTGGGAGGGGCGCCGTGACTACGAGCAGTACTTC; CDR3aa: CATWEGRRDYEQYF
v_gene: TRBV2; d_gene: TRBD1; j_gene: TRBJ1-5; CDR3nt: TGTGCCAGCAGTTGGGACAGCCGGGGCAATCAGCCCCAGCATTTT; CDR3aa: CASSWDSRGNQPQHF
v_gene: TRBV10-3; d_gene: TRBD1; j_gene: TRBJ1-5; CDR3nt: TGTGCCATCAGTTTTGGGACAGATCAGCCCCAGCATTTT; CDR3aa: CAISFGTDQPQHF
v_gene: TRBV28; d_gene: -; j_gene: TRBJ2-1; CDR3nt: TGTGCCAGCAGTTTTAGCGGTAATGAGCAGTTCTTC; CDR3aa: CASSFSGNEQFF
v_gene: TRBV5-1; d_gene: TRBD2; j_gene: TRBJ2-7; CDR3nt: TGCGCCAGCACGCCCGAGGGACTAGTATCATCCGGAACCTACGAGCAGTACTTC; CDR3aa: CASTPEGLVSSGTYEQYF
v_gene: TRBV28; d_gene: -; j_gene: TRBJ1-4; CDR3nt: TGTGCCAGCAGTCAATTCCCATGGGGGCTGGTCGATAATGAAAAACTGTTTTTT; CDR3aa: CASSQFPWGLVDNEKLFF
v_gene: TRBV11-1; d_gene: TRBD1; j_gene: TRBJ2-1; CDR3nt: TGTGCCAGCAGCTTAGACGGTTTAGGGGGCGCGAGAAATGAGCAGTTCTTC; CDR3aa: CASSLDGLGGARNEQFF
v_gene: TRBV15; d_gene: -; j_gene: TRBJ2-5; CDR3nt: TGTGCCACCAGCAGAGTCAAGGCAGGAGGGTCAGAGACCCAGTACTTC; CDR3aa: CATSRVKAGGSETQYF
v_gene: TRBV19; d_gene: TRBD1; j_gene: TRBJ1-1; CDR3nt: TGTGCCAGTAGCAGACAGGGCGCGAACACTGAAGCTTTCTTT; CDR3aa: CASSRQGANTEAFF
v_gene: TRBV5-6; d_gene: TRBD1; j_gene: TRBJ1-6; CDR3nt: TGTGCCAGCAGCATACCGGGACAGGGCAATTCACCCCTCCACTTT; CDR3aa: CASSIPGQGNSPLHF
v_gene: TRBV5-6; d_gene: TRBD1; j_gene: TRBJ1-2; CDR3nt: TGTGCCAGCAGCCGGCGGACAGGGAACTATGGCTACACCTTC; CDR3aa: CASSRRTGNYGYTF
v_gene: TRBV7-9; d_gene: TRBD1; j_gene: TRBJ2-1; CDR3nt: TGTGCCAGCAGCCGCCAGGGGGCCTACAATGAGCAGTTCTTC; CDR3aa: CASSRQGAYNEQFF
v_gene: TRBV4-2; d_gene: TRBD2; j_gene: TRBJ2-5; CDR3nt: TGTGCCAGCAGCCAAGATCAAGGGAGCGCTAGCGGGGGGGCCGACGAGACCCAGTACTTC; CDR3aa: CASSQDQGSASGGADETQYF
v_gene: TRBV7-2; d_gene: TRBD2; j_gene: TRBJ2-3; CDR3nt: TGTGCCAGCAGCTTAGGATACGGCGGGGGGGCCAAGGATACGCAGTATTTT; CDR3aa: CASSLGYGGGAKDTQYF
v_gene: TRBV9; d_gene: -; j_gene: TRBJ2-7; CDR3nt: TGTGCCAGCAGCGCCGAGGGCTACGAGCAGTACTTC; CDR3aa: CASSAEGYEQYF
v_gene: TRBV27; d_gene: TRBD2; j_gene: TRBJ2-3; CDR3nt: TGTGCCAGCAGACCCCTAGCGGAAACAGATACGCAGTATTTT; CDR3aa: CASRPLAETDTQYF
v_gene: TRBV7-9; d_gene: TRBD2; j_gene: TRBJ2-2; CDR3nt: TGTGCCAGCAGCCATGGACTAGCGGACACCGGGGAGCTGTTTTTT; CDR3aa: CASSHGLADTGELFF
v_gene: TRBV11-3; d_gene: -; j_gene: TRBJ2-7; CDR3nt: TGTGCCAGCAGCTTAGTAGCCGGATCGTTCTACGAGCAGTACTTC; CDR3aa: CASSLVAGSFYEQYF
v_gene: TRBV27; d_gene: -; j_gene: TRBJ2-7; CDR3nt: TGTGCCAGCAGTTTTGGGGCTCCTAGAGGCGAGCAGTACTTC; CDR3aa: CASSFGAPRGEQYF
v_gene: TRBV4-3; d_gene: TRBD1; j_gene: TRBJ2-5; CDR3nt: TGCGCCAGCAGCCAACTAGGACAGGGGGCTGGAGAGACCCAGTACTTC; CDR3aa: CASSQLGQGAGETQYF
v_gene: TRBV7-3; d_gene: TRBD1; j_gene: TRBJ1-1; CDR3nt: TGTGCCAGCAGCTTAACAGGGGGCTCGAACACTGAAGCTTTCTTT; CDR3aa: CASSLTGGSNTEAFF
v_gene: TRBV2; d_gene: -; j_gene: TRBJ1-1; CDR3nt: TGTGCCAGCAGTGGAGATTTGGGGGGGAACACTGAAGCTTTCTTT; CDR3aa: CASSGDLGGNTEAFF